This T cell receptor beta chain is from a study of identical twins. General study results and limits: The more abundant beta clonotypes in cord blood had fewer insertions, and memory repertoires did not show this.

This clonotype turned up a few times. Its target is unknown. Each CDR3 protein is one row after TCRdb ran MiXCR on the 5' RACE reads. The sample has approximately 260,000 distinct CDR3 sequences; over 11% are singletons. This receptor was identified in a woman aged 18-35 years in good health. The sequencing input was memory (CD45RO+) T cells sorted from blood.

The CDR3 DNA sequence: TGTGCCAGCAGTCCCGAACTTCTCGGTACGCAGTATTTT. Translated: CASSPELLGTQYF. The chain joins TRBV27 to TRBJ2-3; D unresolved. This CDR3 comprises 13 residues. V was clipped by 5 bases and J by 8 bases, with 14 bases between them. Looked up from germline, CDR1 is MNHEY and CDR2 is SMNVEV (reference sequence).